This T cell receptor beta chain was obtained from a study of cytomegalovirus exposure and HLA in healthy donors. Study-level findings and limits: In an earlier analysis, in some 540 donors, most V segments appeared productive either ~87% or ~30% of the time. A few chains linked to CMV were shown in vitro to be specific for CMV antigens.

Trimming pared 5 bases from V and 6 bases from J, leaving 19 bases between. The CDR3 is 16 amino acids. In germline, CDR1 is SEHNR, CDR2 FQNEAQ (reference sequence). The primer mix had 60 Vbeta and 13 Jbeta primers. The protocol was immunoSEQ multiplex PCR, while the TCRdb copy is restricted to in-frame clones and leaves out a portion. The sample has approximately 150,000 clones; 65% to 80% are singletons. This clone has just a few counts. Its antigen is still unknown. Sequencing input: PBMCs. The genes are TRBV7-9 and TRBJ1-4; D might be TRBD1 (5 bases). This TCR was sampled from a male donor in good health and CMV-seronegative. Written as DNA, the CDR3 is TGTGCCAGCAGCCGTTTTACAGGAGAAGGGGATGAAAAACTGTTTTTT. Protein product: CASSRFTGEGDEKLFF.